This section outlines one T cell receptor beta chain sequence together with its context. Its cognate antigen has yet to be identified. Within one base of it there is no much larger clone, and no base qualities were kept. CDR1 and CDR2, per the germline V gene, are MDHEN and SYDVKM. Trimming removed 5 bases from V and 5 bases from J; the gene matches leave 3 bases unexplained. The CDR3 runs 13 residues from the cysteine to the phenylalanine. Just the 39-base CDR3 DNA is kept, in frame starting at base 1. The trial excluded patients who had a history of autoimmune disease or were on systemic immunosuppression. Peripheral blood for TCR sequencing was drawn from every dose cohort at baseline, at cycle 4 day 1 and at cycle 7 day 1. Samples came from an open-label, multicenter, first-in-human phase I dose-escalation trial of ivuxolimab. Adults with locally advanced or metastatic melanoma, renal cell carcinoma, hepatocellular carcinoma or head and neck squamous cell carcinoma were enrolled in the trial. CD4+ and CD8+ T cells were sorted separately from peripheral blood before TCR sequencing.

This specimen belongs to a study of OX40 agonist ivuxolimab in advanced cancers. Notes on the research overall: The costimulatory receptor OX40 (CD134) was targeted by ivuxolimab, a fully human IgG2 agonistic monoclonal antibody. Patients were allowed to have had prior anti-PD-1, anti-PD-L1 or anti-CTLA-4 therapy, and approximately 39% of the dose-escalation patients had been treated with checkpoint inhibitors. Among the 50 to 55 dose-escalation patients, some 19 had hepatocellular carcinoma, approximately 15 melanoma, 9 renal cell carcinoma and 9 head and neck cancer. Intravenous ivuxolimab was administered to patients every 2 weeks at six dose levels: 0.01, 0.1, 0.3, 1.5, 3 and 10 mg/kg. The point of sequencing TCRbeta in the periphery was to test whether ivuxolimab changed TCR sequence diversity and drove clonal T-cell expansion. The paper reports the monotherapy dose-escalation portion (N = 52 patients) of the phase I ivuxolimab trial. In the dose-escalation cohort, 82.7% of patients were male, and the mean age was around 60 years, with a range of roughly 20 to 85. Partial responses were achieved by three dose-escalation patients, of whom one had hepatocellular carcinoma and two had cutaneous melanoma.

Results and caveats for the whole study, not just this receptor: Low levels of normalized T-cell clonal expansion were also shown by some nonresponding patients. After ivuxolimab, more expanded clones were found on average in CD8+ T cells than in CD4+ T cells. At doses from 0.1 to 3.0 mg/kg, clonal expansion was seen in both CD4+ and CD8+ blood T cells between baseline and week 6. Partial responders in the 0.1-3.0 mg/kg groups had among the lowest normalized peripheral clonal expansion, especially among CD8+ T cells. The antigen specificity of the peripheral T cells that underwent clonal expansion was not determined.

Genomic DNA was isolated from the sorted cells so that the TCRbeta CDR3 region could be sequenced. The immunoSEQ Assay was used to sequence the TCRbeta CDR3 regions. The table comes from immuneACCESS by way of TCRdb, which keeps in-frame sequences with V and J called. Part of the clones is missing from these tables; in studies checked, under half for an unresolved V gene and the rest for unknown reasons. A total of more than 60,000 clones appear in this sample, 84% of them only once. About 4.8% of the sample lies in the top ten. The V gene is TRBV28 and the J gene is TRBJ1-2; TRBD1 fits 9 bases in the junction. The material sequenced was CD4+ or CD8+ T cells sorted from blood, taken in a trial of the OX40 agonist ivuxolimab. This sequence originates from an adult with an advanced solid tumor such as melanoma, head and neck, liver or kidney cancer. The CDR3 protein is CASSPDRGYGYTF. The DNA sequence reads TGTGCCAGCAGTCCCGACAGGGGGTATGGCTACACCTTC.